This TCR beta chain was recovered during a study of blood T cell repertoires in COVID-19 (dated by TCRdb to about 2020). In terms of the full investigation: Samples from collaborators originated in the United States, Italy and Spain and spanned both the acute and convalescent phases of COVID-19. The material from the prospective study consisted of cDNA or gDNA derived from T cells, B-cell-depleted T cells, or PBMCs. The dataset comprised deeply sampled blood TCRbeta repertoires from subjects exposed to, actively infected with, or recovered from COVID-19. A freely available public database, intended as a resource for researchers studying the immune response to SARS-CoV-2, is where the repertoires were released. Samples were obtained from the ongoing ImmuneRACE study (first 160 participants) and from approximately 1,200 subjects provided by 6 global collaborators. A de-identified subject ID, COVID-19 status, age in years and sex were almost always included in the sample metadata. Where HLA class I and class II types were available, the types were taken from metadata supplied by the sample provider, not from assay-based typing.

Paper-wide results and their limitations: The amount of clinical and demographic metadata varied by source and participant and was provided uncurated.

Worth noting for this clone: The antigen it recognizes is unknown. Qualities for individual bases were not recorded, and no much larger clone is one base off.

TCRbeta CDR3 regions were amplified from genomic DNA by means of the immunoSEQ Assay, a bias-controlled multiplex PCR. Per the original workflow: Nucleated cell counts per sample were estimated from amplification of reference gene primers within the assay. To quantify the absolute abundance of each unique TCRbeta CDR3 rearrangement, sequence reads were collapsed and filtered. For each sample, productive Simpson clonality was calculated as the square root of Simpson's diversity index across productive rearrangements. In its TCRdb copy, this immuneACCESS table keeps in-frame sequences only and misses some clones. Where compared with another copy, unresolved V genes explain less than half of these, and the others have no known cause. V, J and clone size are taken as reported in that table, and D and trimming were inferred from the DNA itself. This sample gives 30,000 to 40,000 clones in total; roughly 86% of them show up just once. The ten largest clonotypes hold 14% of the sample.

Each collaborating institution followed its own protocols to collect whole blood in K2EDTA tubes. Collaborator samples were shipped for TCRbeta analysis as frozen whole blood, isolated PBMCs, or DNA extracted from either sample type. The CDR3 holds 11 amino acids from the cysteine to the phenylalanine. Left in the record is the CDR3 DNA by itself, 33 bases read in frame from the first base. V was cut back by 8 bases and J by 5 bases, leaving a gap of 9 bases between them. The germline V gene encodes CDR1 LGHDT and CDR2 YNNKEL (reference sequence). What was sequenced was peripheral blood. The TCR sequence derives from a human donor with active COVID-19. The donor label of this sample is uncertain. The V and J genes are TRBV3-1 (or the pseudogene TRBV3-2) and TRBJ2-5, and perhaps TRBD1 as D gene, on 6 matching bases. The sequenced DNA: TGTGCCAGCGAACAGGGCGAGACCCAGTACTTC. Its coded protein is CASEQGETQYF.